This TCR beta chain was sequenced in a study of vaccination and CD4 T cells after COVID-19. Study-level background: For control cultures, the treatment was a CEFX pool, an HIV-1 Nef pool, or no peptide. Study-level results: Early timepoints after natural infection were not analyzed in these convalescent patients.

Germline V lookup: CDR1 SEHNR, CDR2 FQNEAQ (reference sequence). V lost 3 bases and J lost 2; bases outside the gene matches: 1. The CDR3 covers 14 residues. Treatment here: 10-day PBMC culture with coronavirus spike peptide pools or control peptides (ViraFEST assay). Cultured CD4+ T-cell DNA underwent Oncomine TCR Beta short-read sequencing. TCRdb processed the PCR reads anew with MiXCR; each CDR3 protein has one entry. The sample shows approximately 12,000 distinct CDR3 sequences, less than 30% of them seen only once. A note on this clonotype: The antigen is unknown.

The genes are TRBV7-9 and TRBJ2-3, with TRBD1 matching over 8 bases. The sequences come from CD4+ T cells from blood, cultured in vitro, collected before SARS-CoV-2 vaccination. The sequence came from a human donor who received a COVID-19 vaccine. The CDR3 is CASSFRGPTDTQYF. The CDR3 region has the DNA TGTGCCAGCAGCTTCAGGGGGCCCACAGATACGCAGTATTTT.